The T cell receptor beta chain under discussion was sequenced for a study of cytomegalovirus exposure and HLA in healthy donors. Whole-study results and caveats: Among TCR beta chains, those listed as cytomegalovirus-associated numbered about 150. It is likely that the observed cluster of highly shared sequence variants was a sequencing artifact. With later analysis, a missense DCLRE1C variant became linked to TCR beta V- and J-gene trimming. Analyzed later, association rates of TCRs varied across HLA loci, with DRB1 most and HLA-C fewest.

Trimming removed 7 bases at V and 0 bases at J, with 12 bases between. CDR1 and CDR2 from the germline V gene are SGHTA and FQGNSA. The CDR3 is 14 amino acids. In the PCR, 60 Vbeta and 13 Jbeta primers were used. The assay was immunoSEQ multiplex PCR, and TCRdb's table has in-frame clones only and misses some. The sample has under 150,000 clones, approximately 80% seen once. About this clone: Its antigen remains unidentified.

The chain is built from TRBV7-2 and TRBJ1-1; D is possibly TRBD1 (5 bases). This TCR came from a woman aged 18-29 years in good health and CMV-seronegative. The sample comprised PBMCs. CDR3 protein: CASNGGGLNTEAFF. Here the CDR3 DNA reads TGTGCCAGCAATGGGGGGGGGTTGAACACTGAAGCTTTCTTT.